Here is one T cell receptor beta chain with its context. Antigen unknown. RNA was extracted with the RNeasy kit, and a quantity of roughly 0.45 to 1 ug was reverse transcribed using random hexamers. A multiplex approach, immunoSEQ multiplex PCR, amplified TCR beta CDR3 across 54 Vbeta and 13 Jbeta. TCRdb re-derived calls from the immunoSEQ multiplex PCR reads in MiXCR, one entry per CDR3 protein. The data contain about 130,000 distinct CDR3 sequences, about 94% of them singletons. This sample is drawn from a study of CD8 T cells in Susac syndrome. Per germline, CDR1 LGHNA and CDR2 YNFKEQ. The CDR3 is 17 amino acids. The germline V and J ends were trimmed by 0 bases and 2 bases, with 17 bases remaining between them. Whole-study findings and limits: It was acknowledged in the study that the number of individuals who were included in its TCR sequencing and HLA analysis was relatively small.

The sequencing input was CD8+ T cells from PBMCs. The V and J genes are TRBV4-2 and TRBJ2-7, with unresolved D. This TCR came from a human donor with Susac syndrome. CDR3 loop: CASSQDIPGSFAYEQYF. CDR3 sequence (DNA): TGTGCCAGCAGCCAAGATATCCCCGGGTCCTTTGCCTACGAGCAGTACTTC.